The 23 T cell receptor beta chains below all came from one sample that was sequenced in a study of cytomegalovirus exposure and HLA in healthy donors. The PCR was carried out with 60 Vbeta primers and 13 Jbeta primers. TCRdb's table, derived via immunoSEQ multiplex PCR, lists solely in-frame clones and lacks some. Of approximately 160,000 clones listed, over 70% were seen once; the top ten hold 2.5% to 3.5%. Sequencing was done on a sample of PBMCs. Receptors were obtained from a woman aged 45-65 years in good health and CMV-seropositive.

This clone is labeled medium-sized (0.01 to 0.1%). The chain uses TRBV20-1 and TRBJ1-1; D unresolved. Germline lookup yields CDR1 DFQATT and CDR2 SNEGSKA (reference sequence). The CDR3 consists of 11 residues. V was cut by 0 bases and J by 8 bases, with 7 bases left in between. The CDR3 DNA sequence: TGCAGTGCTAGAGATGAGGAGGAAGCTTTCTTT. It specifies CSARDEEEAFF.

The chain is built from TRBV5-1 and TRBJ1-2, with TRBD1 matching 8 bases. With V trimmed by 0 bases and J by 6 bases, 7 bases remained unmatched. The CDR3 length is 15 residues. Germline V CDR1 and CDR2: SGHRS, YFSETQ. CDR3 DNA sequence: TGCGCCAGCAGCTTGGGAGGACAGGGCAGGCATGGCTACACCTTC. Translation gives CASSLGGQGRHGYTF.

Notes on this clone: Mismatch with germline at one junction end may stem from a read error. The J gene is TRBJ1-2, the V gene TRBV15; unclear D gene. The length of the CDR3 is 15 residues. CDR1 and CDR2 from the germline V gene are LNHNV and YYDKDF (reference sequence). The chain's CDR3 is CATSRGEGLSYGYTF. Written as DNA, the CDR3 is TGTGCCACCAGTAGAGGTGAAGGACTTAGCTATGGCTACACCTTC.

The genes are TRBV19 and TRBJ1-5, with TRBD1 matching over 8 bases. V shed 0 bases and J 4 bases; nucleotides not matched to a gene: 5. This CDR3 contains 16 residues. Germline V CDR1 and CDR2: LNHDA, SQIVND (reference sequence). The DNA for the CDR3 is TGTGCCAGTAGTATAGATAGGACAGGGCCTAATCAGCCCCAGCATTTT. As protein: CASSIDRTGPNQPQHF.

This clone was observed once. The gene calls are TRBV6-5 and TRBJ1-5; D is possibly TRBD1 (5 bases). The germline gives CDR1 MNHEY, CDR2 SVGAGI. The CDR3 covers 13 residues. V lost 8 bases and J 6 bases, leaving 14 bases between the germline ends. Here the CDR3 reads CASEAGQGQPQHF. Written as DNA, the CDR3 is TGTGCCAGCGAAGCAGGGCAAGGTCAGCCCCAGCATTTT.

The CDR3 region is CASSVSQYNEQFF. In nucleotides, the CDR3 is TGTGCCAGCTCTGTGTCACAGTACAATGAGCAGTTCTTC. The chain uses TRBV18 and TRBJ2-1; D call uncertain. The CDR3 has 13 residues. Germline assignment: CDR1 KGHSH and CDR2 LQKENI. The V gene lost 6 bases and the J gene lost 4 bases, with 10 bases spanning the gap.

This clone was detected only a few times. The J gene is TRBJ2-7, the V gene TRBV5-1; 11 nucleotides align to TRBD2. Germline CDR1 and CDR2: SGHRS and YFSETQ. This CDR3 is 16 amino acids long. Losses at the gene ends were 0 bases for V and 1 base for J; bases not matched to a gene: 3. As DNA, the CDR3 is TGCGCCAGCAGCTTGGAGGCTAGCGGGGGGTCCTACGAGCAGTACTTC. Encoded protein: CASSLEASGGSYEQYF.

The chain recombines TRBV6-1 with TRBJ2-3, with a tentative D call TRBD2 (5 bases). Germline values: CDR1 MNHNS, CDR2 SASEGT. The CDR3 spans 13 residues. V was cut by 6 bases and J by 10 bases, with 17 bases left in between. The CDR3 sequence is CASSRGQLTAQYF. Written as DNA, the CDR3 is TGTGCCAGCAGCCGGGGTCAGCTCACGGCGCAGTATTTT.

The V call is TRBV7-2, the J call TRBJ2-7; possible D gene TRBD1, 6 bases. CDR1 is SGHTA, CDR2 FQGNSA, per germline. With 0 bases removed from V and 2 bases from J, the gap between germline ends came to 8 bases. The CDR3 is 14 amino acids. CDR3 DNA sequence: TGTGCCAGCAGCTTAGCGACAGGCCCCTACGAGCAGTACTTC. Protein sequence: CASSLATGPYEQYF.

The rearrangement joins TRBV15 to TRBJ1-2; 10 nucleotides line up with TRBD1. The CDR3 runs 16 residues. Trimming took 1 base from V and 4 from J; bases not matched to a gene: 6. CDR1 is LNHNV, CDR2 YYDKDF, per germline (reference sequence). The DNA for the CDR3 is TGTGCCACCAGCAGAGTGGGGGACAGGGGCGTCTATGGCTACACCTTC. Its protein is CATSRVGDRGVYGYTF.

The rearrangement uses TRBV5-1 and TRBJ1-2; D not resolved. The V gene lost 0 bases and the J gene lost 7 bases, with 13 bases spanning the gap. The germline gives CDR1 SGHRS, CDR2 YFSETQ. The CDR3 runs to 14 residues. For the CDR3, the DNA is TGCGCCAGCAGCTTGGGCGGGCTGGGTCGTGGCTACACCTTC. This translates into CASSLGGLGRGYTF.

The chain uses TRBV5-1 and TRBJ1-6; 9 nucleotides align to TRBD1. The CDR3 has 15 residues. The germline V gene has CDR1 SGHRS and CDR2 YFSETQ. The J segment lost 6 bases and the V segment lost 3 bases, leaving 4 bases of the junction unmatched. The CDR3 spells CASSSTGGVNSPLHF. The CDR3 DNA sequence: TGCGCCAGCAGCTCGACAGGGGGGGTTAATTCACCCCTCCACTTT.

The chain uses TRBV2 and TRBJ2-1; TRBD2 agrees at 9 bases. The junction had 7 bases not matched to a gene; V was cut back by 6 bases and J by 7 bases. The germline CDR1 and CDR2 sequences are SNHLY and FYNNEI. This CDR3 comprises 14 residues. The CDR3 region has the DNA TGTGCCAGCAGGATTAGCGGGGGATTGAATGAGCAGTTCTTC. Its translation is CASRISGGLNEQFF.

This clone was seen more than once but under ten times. CDR3 bases: TGTGCCACGGGACAATCCCTAACCTCTGGGGCCAACGTCCTGACTTTC. Protein sequence: CATGQSLTSGANVLTF. V usage is TRBV10-3 and J usage is TRBJ2-6, with D perhaps matching TRBD1 (6 bases). Germline CDR1 ENHRY, CDR2 SYGVKD. There are 16 residues in the CDR3. V lost 10 bases and J lost 0, with 16 bases in between.

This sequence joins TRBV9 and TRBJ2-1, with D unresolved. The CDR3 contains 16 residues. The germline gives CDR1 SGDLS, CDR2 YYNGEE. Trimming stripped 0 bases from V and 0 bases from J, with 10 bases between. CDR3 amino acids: CASSVGYRASYNEQFF. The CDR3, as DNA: TGTGCCAGCAGCGTAGGGTACCGAGCCTCCTACAATGAGCAGTTCTTC.

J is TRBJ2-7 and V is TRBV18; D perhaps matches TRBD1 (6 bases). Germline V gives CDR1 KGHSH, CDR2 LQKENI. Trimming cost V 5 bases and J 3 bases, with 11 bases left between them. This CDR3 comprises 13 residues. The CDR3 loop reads CASSGDTNYEQYF. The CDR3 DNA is TGTGCCAGCTCAGGGGACACCAACTACGAGCAGTACTTC.

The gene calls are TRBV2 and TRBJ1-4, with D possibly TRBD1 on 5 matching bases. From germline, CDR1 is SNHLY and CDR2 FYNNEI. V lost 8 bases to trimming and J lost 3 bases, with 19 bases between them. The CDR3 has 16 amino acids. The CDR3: CASSSVGLSPNEKLFF. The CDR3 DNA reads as TGTGCCAGCTCATCGGTGGGACTTTCGCCTAATGAAAAACTGTTTTTT.

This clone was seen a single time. The CDR3 bases are TGTGCCAGCAGCCAACTAGCGGCCTCGGACGAGCAGTACTTC. Translating gives CASSQLAASDEQYF. The chain joins TRBV5-8 to TRBJ2-7, with 8 bases matching TRBD2. The CDR3 runs 14 residues. Germline loops: CDR1 SGHTS, CDR2 YDEGEE. After removal of 4 bases from V and 5 bases from J, the junction contained 8 bases not matched to a gene.

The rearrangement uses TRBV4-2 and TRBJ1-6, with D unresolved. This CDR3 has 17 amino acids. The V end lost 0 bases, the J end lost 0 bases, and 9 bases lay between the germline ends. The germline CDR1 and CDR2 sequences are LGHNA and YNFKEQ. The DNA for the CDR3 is TGTGCCAGCAGCCAAGACCCCACCAGCTCCTATAATTCACCCCTCCACTTT. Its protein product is CASSQDPTSSYNSPLHF.

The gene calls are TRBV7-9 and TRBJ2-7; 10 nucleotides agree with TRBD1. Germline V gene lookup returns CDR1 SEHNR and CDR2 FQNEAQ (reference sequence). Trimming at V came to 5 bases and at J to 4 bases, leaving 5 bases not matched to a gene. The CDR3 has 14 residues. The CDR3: CASSGRTGGYEQYF. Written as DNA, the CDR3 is TGTGCCAGCAGCGGGCGGACAGGGGGTTACGAGCAGTACTTC.

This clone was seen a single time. CDR3 nucleotide sequence: TGTGCCAGCAGCTTAGGCCCGGGGGTAGTCGGGGAGCTGTTTTTT. Encoded protein: CASSLGPGVVGELFF. V gene TRBV7-6 combines with J gene TRBJ2-2; TRBD2 might be the D (6 bases). Trimming stripped 1 base from V and 7 bases from J, with 13 bases between. The CDR3 contains 15 residues. Germline V CDR1 and CDR2: SGHVS, FNYEAQ.

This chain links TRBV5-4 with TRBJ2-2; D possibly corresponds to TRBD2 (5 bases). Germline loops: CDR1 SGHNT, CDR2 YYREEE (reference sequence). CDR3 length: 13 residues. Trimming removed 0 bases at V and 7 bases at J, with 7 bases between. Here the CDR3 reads CASSLAEGGELFF. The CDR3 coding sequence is TGTGCCAGCAGCTTGGCCGAGGGCGGGGAGCTGTTTTTT.

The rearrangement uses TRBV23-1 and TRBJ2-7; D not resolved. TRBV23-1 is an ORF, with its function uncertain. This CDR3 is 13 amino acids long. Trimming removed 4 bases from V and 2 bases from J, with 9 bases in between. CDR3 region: CASSPRLTYEQYF. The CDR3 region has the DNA TGCGCCAGCAGTCCGCGACTGACCTACGAGCAGTACTTC.